The rows below give T cell receptor beta chains drawn from one sample of a study of blood T cells in healthy people across ages. TCRdb fed the 5' RACE reads into MiXCR, producing one record per CDR3 protein. The table records 1.5 million to 2 million distinct CDR3 sequences, about two fifths of them present only once. Sequencing was carried out using blood. The receptors shown here come from a human donor in good health. CDR3s include the opening cysteine and the closing phenylalanine or tryptophan. Each record gives: V gene, J gene, clone size, D gene, CDR3 protein, CDR3 DNA. The D gene is left open where the match is weak. Only some rows state a clone size, as once, few, many or a class for expanded clones.

V: TRBV20-1
J: TRBJ2-3
size: NA
D: NA
CDR3: CNARTVDTQYF
DNA: TGCAATGCTCGGACCGTAGATACGCAGTATTTT

V: TRBV7-3
J: TRBJ2-7
size: NA
D: NA
CDR3: CASSLPSGNTEQYF
DNA: TGTGCCAGCAGCTTACCCTCCGGGAACACGGAGCAGTACTTC

V: TRBV29-1
J: TRBJ2-7
size: NA
D: TRBD1
CDR3: CSVESGTGSGEQYF
DNA: TGCAGCGTTGAATCTGGGACAGGGTCTGGCGAGCAGTACTTC

V: TRBV4-1
J: TRBJ1-2
size: NA
D: NA
CDR3: CASSQEWWEGYTF
DNA: TGCGCCAGCAGCCAAGAATGGTGGGAGGGCTACACCTTC

V: TRBV12-3/TRBV12-4
J: TRBJ1-1
size: NA
D: TRBD1
CDR3: CASSSGQGGVSGAFF
DNA: TGTGCCAGCAGCTCGGGACAGGGAGGGGTAAGTGGAGCTTTCTTT

V: TRBV3-1
J: TRBJ2-1
size: few
D: TRBD1
CDR3: CASSRTRTGGNEQFF
DNA: TGTGCCAGCAGCCGCACTCGGACAGGGGGCAATGAGCAGTTCTTC

V: TRBV7-2
J: TRBJ2-1
size: many
D: TRBD2
CDR3: CASSILGAGGYNEQFF
DNA: TGTGCCAGCAGCATACTAGGAGCGGGGGGCTACAATGAGCAGTTCTTC

V: TRBV5-1
J: TRBJ2-7
size: NA
D: NA
CDR3: CASSPTAFYEQYF
DNA: TGCGCCAGCAGCCCAACAGCTTTCTACGAGCAGTACTTC

V: TRBV7-3
J: TRBJ2-2
size: NA
D: TRBD1
CDR3: CASRQGADTGELFF
DNA: TGTGCCAGCAGGCAGGGGGCCGACACCGGGGAGCTGTTTTTT

V: TRBV29-1
J: TRBJ1-5
size: few
D: NA
CDR3: CSVGSPNQPQHF
DNA: TGCAGCGTTGGTAGTCCAAATCAGCCCCAGCATTTT

V: TRBV29-1
J: TRBJ2-7
size: many
D: TRBD1
CDR3: CSVGRQGAEQYF
DNA: TGCAGCGTGGGCCGCCAGGGGGCCGAGCAGTACTTC

V: TRBV5-1
J: TRBJ2-5
size: NA
D: NA
CDR3: CASSNLFGETQYF
DNA: TGCGCCAGCAGCAACCTCTTTGGGGAGACCCAGTACTTC

V: TRBV20-1
J: TRBJ2-3
size: NA
D: NA
CDR3: CSASPPSTGSVYTQYF
DNA: TGCAGTGCTAGCCCCCCATCGACAGGTTCCGTTTATACGCAGTATTTT

V: TRBV6-2/TRBV6-3
J: TRBJ1-1
size: once
D: NA
CDR3: CASSYSNPWGLDTEAFF
DNA: TGTGCCAGCAGTTACTCGAACCCATGGGGGTTGGACACCGAAGCTTTCTTT

V: TRBV27
J: TRBJ2-7
size: many
D: TRBD1
CDR3: CASTGTGSYEQYF
DNA: TGCGCCAGCACCGGGACAGGCTCCTACGAGCAGTACTTC

V: TRBV27
J: TRBJ2-6
size: few
D: NA
CDR3: CASSTHSGANVLTF
DNA: TGTGCCAGCAGTACCCACTCTGGGGCCAACGTCCTGACTTTC

V: TRBV5-1
J: TRBJ2-1
size: NA
D: TRBD2
CDR3: CASSTGLAEPYNEQFF
DNA: TGCGCCAGCAGCACCGGACTAGCGGAGCCTTACAATGAGCAGTTCTTC

V: TRBV28
J: TRBJ2-5
size: NA
D: TRBD1
CDR3: CASSSPSRTGGTQYF
DNA: TGTGCCAGCAGTTCCCCCTCCCGGACAGGGGGGACCCAGTACTTC

V: TRBV5-1
J: TRBJ2-7
size: few
D: TRBD1
CDR3: CASSATGGTYEQYF
DNA: TGCGCCAGCAGCGCTACAGGGGGGACCTACGAGCAGTACTTC

V: TRBV6-2/TRBV6-3
J: TRBJ2-4
size: few
D: NA
CDR3: CASSLEGLSYPKNIQYF
DNA: TGTGCCAGCAGCCTCGAAGGACTGAGCTATCCCAAAAACATTCAGTACTTC

V: TRBV7-9
J: TRBJ1-1
size: NA
D: NA
CDR3: CASSYSSYSTEAFF
DNA: TGTGCCAGCAGCTACTCTTCCTACTCCACTGAAGCTTTCTTT

V: TRBV27
J: TRBJ1-5
size: NA
D: NA
CDR3: CASSLSPNRQYQPQHF
DNA: TGTGCCAGCAGTTTATCGCCCAACAGGCAGTATCAGCCCCAGCATTTT